The clone carrying this T cell receptor (beta chain) was found a few times. Antigen specificity is unknown. This sample was taken from a study of cytomegalovirus exposure and HLA in healthy donors. Points from the study as a whole: The investigators catalogued 180 or so TCR beta chains as cytomegalovirus-associated.

The V end lost 4 bases, the J end lost 5 bases, and 3 bases lay between the germline ends. The germline gives CDR1 LGHNA, CDR2 YNFKEQ. This CDR3 spans 11 amino acids. The PCR had 60 Vbeta and 13 Jbeta primers. Profiling relied on immunoSEQ multiplex PCR, and the TCRdb table lists in-frame clones only, not all of them. The sample shows about 180,000 clones, over 70% of them seen only once. This clonotype originated in a man between 18 and 29 years old in good health and CMV-seronegative. Sequencing was done on a sample of PBMCs. V usage is TRBV4-2 and J usage is TRBJ1-5; no clear D gene. The CDR3 region has the DNA TGTGCCAGCAGCCCCTATCAGCCCCAGCATTTT. Its translation: CASSPYQPQHF.